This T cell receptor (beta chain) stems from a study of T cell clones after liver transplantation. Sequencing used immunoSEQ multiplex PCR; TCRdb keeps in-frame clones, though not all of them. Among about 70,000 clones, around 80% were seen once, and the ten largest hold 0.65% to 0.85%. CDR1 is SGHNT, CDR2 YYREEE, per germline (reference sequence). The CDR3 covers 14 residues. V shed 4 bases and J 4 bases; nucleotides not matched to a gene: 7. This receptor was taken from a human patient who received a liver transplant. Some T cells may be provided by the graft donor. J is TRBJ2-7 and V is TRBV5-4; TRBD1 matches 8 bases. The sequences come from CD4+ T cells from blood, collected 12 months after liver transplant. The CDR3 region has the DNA TGTGCCAGCAGCCTGACAGGGGCTAGGTACGAGCAGTACTTC. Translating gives CASSLTGARYEQYF. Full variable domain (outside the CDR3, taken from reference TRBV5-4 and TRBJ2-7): ETGVTQSPTHLIKTRGQQVTLRCSSQSGHNTVSWYQQALGQGPQFIFQYYREEENGRGNFPPRFSGLQFPNYSSELNVNALELDDSALYLCASSLTGARYEQYFGPGTRLTVT.